These 18 T cell receptor beta chains were sequenced from one sample in a study of cytomegalovirus exposure and HLA in healthy donors. The method was immunoSEQ multiplex PCR; TCRdb's version includes in-frame clones alone and lacks a portion of them. This table has about 82,000 clones, 90% to 95% appearing once. The sequencing sample was made of PBMCs. Receptors originate from a man aged 18 to 30 in good health and CMV-seronegative.

J is TRBJ2-7 and V is TRBV7-9; D call uncertain. Trimming took 1 base from V and 3 from J, leaving 7 bases between them. This CDR3 spans 13 amino acids. CDR1 is SEHNR, CDR2 FQNEAQ, per germline (reference sequence). This CDR3 reads CASSLDSNYEQYF. Written as DNA, the CDR3 is TGTGCCAGCAGCTTAGATAGTAACTACGAGCAGTACTTC.

The chain carries TRBV18 and TRBJ1-1; 7 bases are a match to TRBD1. Germline V CDR1 and CDR2: KGHSH, LQKENI. The trim removed 3 bases at V and 0 bases at J, leaving 7 bases unmatched. The CDR3 is 16 amino acids. This CDR3 is CASSPGTAVLNTEAFF. As DNA, the CDR3 is TGTGCCAGCTCACCCGGGACAGCTGTTCTGAACACTGAAGCTTTCTTT.

The CDR3 region has the DNA TGTGCCAGCAGCCCCGGACTAGCGCGTGGGGATGAGCAGTTCTTC. Protein sequence: CASSPGLARGDEQFF. The chain combines TRBV5-8 with TRBJ2-1, with TRBD2 matching over 9 bases. V gave up 4 bases and J gave up 8 bases; unmatched junction bases: 10. CDR1 is SGHTS, CDR2 YDEGEE, per germline. This CDR3 contains 15 residues.

CDR3 amino acids: CASSLNQYQETQYF. CDR3 DNA: TGCGCCAGCAGCCTTAACCAGTACCAAGAGACCCAGTACTTC. The chain recombines TRBV5-1 with TRBJ2-5, with D unclear. The ends were cut back, 4 bases at V and 0 bases at J, with 10 bases in the middle. The CDR3 extends over 14 amino acids. Germline CDR1 and CDR2: SGHRS and YFSETQ.

The V and J genes are TRBV29-1 and TRBJ1-5; D gene unclear. Germline V gives CDR1 SQVTM, CDR2 ANQGSEA. The CDR3 loop spans 13 amino acids. V shed 5 bases and J shed 1 base, with 9 bases lying between them. The CDR3 DNA reads TGCAGCGTTCGGTTCGAGAGCAATCAGCCCCAGCATTTT. This codes for CSVRFESNQPQHF.

The gene calls are TRBV10-3 and TRBJ1-2; D gene uncertain. V was trimmed by 0 bases and J by 3 bases, leaving 8 bases between them. CDR3 length: 14 residues. Looked up from germline, CDR1 is ENHRY and CDR2 is SYGVKD. This CDR3 reads CAISESLDYYGYTF. DNA for the CDR3: TGTGCCATCAGTGAGTCATTGGACTACTATGGCTACACCTTC.

The V call is TRBV11-2, the J call TRBJ2-1; D ambiguous. This CDR3 is built from 12 residues. Trimming left V 0 bases short and J 11 bases short, with 8 bases between. Germline CDR1 SGHAT, CDR2 FQNNGV. CDR3 bases: TGTGCCAGCAGCTTAGATCAGTATCAGCAGTTCTTC. Translating gives CASSLDQYQQFF.

V is TRBV7-8 and J is TRBJ2-5; 8 bases are shared with TRBD2. V gave up 5 bases and J gave up 0 bases; unmatched junction bases: 14. Per germline, CDR1 SGHVS and CDR2 FQNEAQ. There are 18 residues in the CDR3. The DNA of the CDR3 is TGTGCCAGCAGCCTCTACTTATTAGCGGGAAGATACCAAGAGACCCAGTACTTC. This translates into CASSLYLLAGRYQETQYF.

This clone has ten or more counts. The rearrangement joins TRBV5-6 to TRBJ1-1; 9 bases are a match to TRBD1. CDR1 SGHDT and CDR2 YYEEEE come from the germline V gene. The CDR3 runs 14 residues. After removal of 2 bases from V and 5 bases from J, the junction contained 4 bases not matched to a gene. The CDR3 nucleotides read TGTGCCAGCAGCTTAGGACAGGGGAGAACTGAAGCTTTCTTT. This translates into CASSLGQGRTEAFF.

V and J are TRBV4-2 and TRBJ1-1; TRBD1 matches at 8 bases. V shed 1 base and J 1 base; nucleotides not matched to a gene: 5. The CDR3 consists of 16 residues. Germline V gene lookup returns CDR1 LGHNA and CDR2 YNFKEQ. This chain's CDR3 is CASSQGTGNGNTEAFF. As DNA, the CDR3 is TGTGCCAGCAGCCAAGGGACAGGGAATGGGAACACTGAAGCTTTCTTT.

V and J are TRBV30 and TRBJ2-2, with 11 bases aligning to TRBD2. V lost 4 bases, J lost 3 bases, and 4 bases stayed unmatched. CDR3 length equals 15 residues. Germline CDR1 and CDR2: GTSNPN and SVGIG (reference sequence). The CDR3 spells CAWTTLAGDTGELFF. The DNA for the CDR3 is TGTGCCTGGACCACACTAGCGGGAGACACCGGGGAGCTGTTTTTT.

The V call is TRBV2, the J call TRBJ2-5; D ambiguous. Per the germline V gene, CDR1 is SNHLY and CDR2 is FYNNEI. This CDR3 has 12 residues. The V gene lost 2 bases and the J gene lost 5 bases, with 6 bases spanning the gap. CDR3 coding DNA: TGTGCCAGCAGTGAATCCGCGGAGACCCAGTACTTC. Its protein is CASSESAETQYF.

The rearrangement joins TRBV6-6 to TRBJ1-2, with a tentative D call TRBD1 (6 bases). The V gene's germline CDR1 is MNHNY and CDR2 SVGAGI (reference sequence). The CDR3 is 13 amino acids. V was clipped by 5 bases and J by 2 bases, with 9 bases between them. The CDR3 loop reads CASSRTENYGYTF. CDR3 sequence (DNA): TGTGCCAGCAGTCGGACAGAAAACTATGGCTACACCTTC.

This clone was counted once. The rearrangement uses TRBV11-2 and TRBJ2-7; TRBD1 matches at 9 bases. V lost 0 bases, J lost 6 bases, and 6 bases stayed unmatched. Germline CDR1 SGHAT, CDR2 FQNNGV. The CDR3 length is 15 residues. CDR3 nucleotide sequence: TGTGCCAGCAGCTTAGATTTGACAGGGGGGATCGAGCAGTACTTC. As protein: CASSLDLTGGIEQYF.

The DNA for the CDR3 is TGTGCCAGCAGCTTAGGGAGCCAGGGTCGGGAAAAACTGTTTTTT. Amino acid sequence: CASSLGSQGREKLFF. The J gene is TRBJ1-4, the V gene TRBV7-9; weak D call: TRBD1 (5 bases). The CDR3 covers 15 residues. Trimming cost V 1 base and J 8 bases, with 14 bases left between them. CDR1 SEHNR and CDR2 FQNEAQ come from the germline V gene (reference sequence). The whole variable domain, filled in from reference TRBV7-9 and TRBJ1-4, reads DTGVSQNPRHKITKRGQNVTFRCDPISEHNRLYWYRQTLGQGPEFLTYFQNEAQLEKSRLLSDRFSAERPKGSFSTLEIQRTEQGDSAMYLCASSLGSQGREKLFFGSGTQLSVL.

V gene TRBV27 combines with J gene TRBJ2-7; 12 bases align to TRBD2. Germline loops: CDR1 MNHEY, CDR2 SMNVEV (reference sequence). CDR3 length: 15 residues. Trimming took 9 bases from V and 3 from J; bases not matched to a gene: 9. CDR3 sequence: CASHRLAGEGYEQYF. DNA for the CDR3: TGTGCCAGTCACCGACTAGCGGGAGAAGGCTACGAGCAGTACTTC.

The rearrangement joins TRBV5-4 to TRBJ2-5; D unresolved. Germline V lookup: CDR1 SGHNT, CDR2 YYREEE (reference sequence). The CDR3 loop spans 14 amino acids. Trimming took off 5 bases at V and 2 bases at J, with 13 bases between the two ends. CDR3 amino acids: CASSFSFSQETQYF. CDR3 DNA sequence: TGTGCCAGCAGTTTTTCCTTTTCTCAAGAGACCCAGTACTTC.

The rearrangement uses TRBV12-5 and TRBJ1-1; maybe TRBD1 (6 bases). Germline values: CDR1 LGHNT, CDR2 FRNRAP. This CDR3 contains 17 residues. Between the trimmed V and J ends, which lost 0 bases and 7 bases, there was a span of 21 bases. The DNA for the CDR3 is TGTGCTAGTGGTTTGGTCTTGCTACAGGGCTCCAACGATGAAGCTTTCTTT. It encodes CASGLVLLQGSNDEAFF.